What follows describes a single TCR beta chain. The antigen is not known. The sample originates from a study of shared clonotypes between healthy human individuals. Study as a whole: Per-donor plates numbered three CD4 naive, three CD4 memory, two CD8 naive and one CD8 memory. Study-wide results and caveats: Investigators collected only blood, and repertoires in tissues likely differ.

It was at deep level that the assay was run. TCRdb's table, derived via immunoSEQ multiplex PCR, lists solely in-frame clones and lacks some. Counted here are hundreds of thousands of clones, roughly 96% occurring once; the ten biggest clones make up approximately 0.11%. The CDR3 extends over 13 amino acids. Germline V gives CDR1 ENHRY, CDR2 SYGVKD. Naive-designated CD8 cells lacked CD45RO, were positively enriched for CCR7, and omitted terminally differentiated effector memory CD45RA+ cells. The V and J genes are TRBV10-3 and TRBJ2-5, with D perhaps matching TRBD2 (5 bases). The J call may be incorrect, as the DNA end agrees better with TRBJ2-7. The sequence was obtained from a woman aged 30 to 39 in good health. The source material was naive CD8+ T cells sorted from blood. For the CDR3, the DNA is TGTGCCATCAGGGGAGCGGTCCCCTACGAGCAGTACTTC. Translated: CAIRGAVPYEQYF.